Described below is a single T cell receptor (beta chain) sequence and its context. This clone has a single count. What this receptor recognizes is not known. Nothing much larger sits one base from this clone, and base qualities are not available. CD8 naive samples were CD45RO-negative cells positively selected for CCR7, giving a CD45RA+CCR7+ population that excluded TemRA cells. Donors were healthy HIV-negative adults with no recently reported acute infections or vaccinations. Only Caucasian adults living in Nashville, Tennessee, USA were represented among the donors. Blood was collected by leukapheresis, and PBMCs were isolated by Ficoll-Histopaque density gradient centrifugation and then cryopreserved in liquid nitrogen vapor phase. Purity and quantity of every magnetically sorted T cell population were checked by analytical flow cytometry. Each sorted fraction had its genomic DNA isolated and then quantified by UV absorbance on a Nanodrop 2000c.

The germline V gene sets CDR1 to MGHRA and CDR2 to YSYEKL. The junction shows trimming of 1 base on V and 2 bases on J, plus 17 bases between the germline ends. The CDR3 holds 17 amino acids from the cysteine to the phenylalanine. The DNA shown is the 51-base CDR3, in frame from base 1. Using the deep immunoSEQ assay, TCR CDR3 regions were amplified from genomic DNA by multiplex PCR. For each cell subset, the extracted genomic DNA was distributed evenly across all wells of several immunoSEQ 96-well plates, and each plate served as one replicate. Each replicate PCR for sorted subsets received roughly 0.2 ug genomic DNA, equal to tens of thousands of T cell genomes. Purified libraries were quantified with a Qubit 3.0 fluorometer, sized on a Bioanalyzer 2100, and re-quantified with the KAPA Library Quantification kit. Every immunoSEQ 96-well plate was sequenced on a separate single-read 150-cycle Illumina NextSeq 550 flow cell. From the authors' description of their analysis: Because the immunoSEQ output held only junctional sequences and lacked quality scores, the filtering could not match the filtering applied to full-length reads. Sequences were annotated with PyIR, a Python wrapper for IgBLAST v1.9, using IMGT germline references to assign V/J genes and CDR3. Reads with weak V/J assignments (E-value above 1e-6), missing CDR3, stop codons, out-of-frame junctions, or ambiguous translated residues were removed. V3J clonotypes were defined as sequences sharing an identical inferred V gene, J gene, and CDR3 amino acid sequence. Percentage overlap between repertoires was calculated by dividing the number of shared unique clonotypes by the size of the smaller repertoire. Richness of each repertoire was evaluated using RTK rarefaction, the Chao1 estimator, and Recon v2.1 estimates of unobserved clonotypes. Generation probabilities for all TCRbeta clonotypes obtained by the gDNA method from a handful of donors were computed using OLGA. TCRdb mirrors the immuneACCESS table, restricted to in-frame sequences. Some clones are absent from its copies; in checked studies, under half trace to an unresolved V gene, and the reason for the others is unknown. That table supplies the V and J calls and clone size; D and trimming were determined from the DNA. This sample has some 2.1 million clones in its table, and 93% of those were observed once. The ten largest clones take up around 1.7% of the sample.

This entry is derived from a study of shared clonotypes between healthy human individuals (dated by TCRdb to about 2020). Describing the broader study: The cohort included three men and two women between 18 and 49 years of age. Libraries were prepared and TCR repertoires were sequenced by different laboratories using diverse techniques, in order to increase sequencing depth and limit assay-specific biases. Blood TCR repertoires of roughly five healthy adults were deeply sequenced to estimate repertoire size and the extent of clonotype sharing between individuals. For each donor, CD4 naive and CD4 memory were each given three plates, CD8 naive was given two plates, and CD8 memory was given one plate. Leukapheresis yielded between about 0.9 and 10 billion PBMCs per donor. The paper's findings and limits, for the study overall: Across a few donors, approximately 5% of naive CD4, roughly 3.4% of naive CD8, around 2.5% of memory CD4, and approximately 0.4% of memory CD8 clonotypes were shared. The genetic and exposure-history diversity represented was limited by the small number of donors. Compared with non-shared clonotypes, clonotypes shared by all four sorted-subset donors had higher generation probabilities. Even with the large sequencing depth, rarefaction of the sorted-subset datasets indicated that sequencing was incomplete. Pairwise subsampling led to the expectation that sequencing depth would affect the degree of clonotype sharing among donors. Estimated clonotype richness was generally larger for naive than for memory subsets. Sampling was restricted to blood, and TCR repertoires in tissue are likely to differ from TCR repertoires in blood.

The V and J segments used are TRBV4-1 and TRBJ1-2, with a weak D call of TRBD1 (6 bases match). Specimen: naive CD8+ T cells from PBMCs. The intended sense of this specimen's cell subset or site label: CD45RA+CCR7+. The origin of this receptor is a man between 18 and 35 years old in good health. Some clones in this sample may be carry-over from other donors' samples. The CDR3 protein sequence reads: CASSQAHGTLRNYGYTF. The nucleotide sequence is TGCGCCAGCAGCCAAGCCCACGGGACACTCCGCAACTATGGCTACACCTTC.